The 26 T cell receptor beta chains below come from one sample, sequenced in a study of graft-versus-host responses after intestinal transplantation. Antigen specificity for these receptors is unknown. Assay: immunoSEQ multiplex PCR; the TCRdb copy retains only in-frame clones and omits some. The table includes 95,000 to 150,000 clones, approximately 96% detected once. Here the sequenced sample was unstimulated CD8+ T cells sorted from spleen or lymph node cells, taken before intestinal transplant. Receptors originate from a human donor who received an intestinal transplant.

This chain links TRBV7-9 with TRBJ2-5; D uncertain. The length of the CDR3 is 12 residues. Germline CDR1 and CDR2: SEHNR and FQNEAQ (reference sequence). V gave up 6 bases and J gave up 5 bases, with 10 bases separating them. The CDR3 DNA reads TGTGCCAGCAGATCGGTGGGGGAGACCCAGTACTTC. Encoded protein: CASRSVGETQYF.

This rearrangement joins TRBV27 to TRBJ2-1, with 7 bases that match TRBD2. CDR1 and CDR2 from the germline V gene are MNHEY and SMNVEV (reference sequence). CDR3 length: 15 amino acids. V lost 2 bases and J lost 2; bases outside the gene matches: 3. CDR3 loop: CASSLGRVPYNEQFF. The CDR3 region has the DNA TGTGCCAGCAGTTTAGGGAGGGTCCCCTACAATGAGCAGTTCTTC.

This chain links TRBV5-1 with TRBJ2-1; no clear D. V lost 0 bases and J lost 0, with 7 bases in between. The CDR3 is 15 amino acids. Germline V gene sequence: CDR1 SGHRS, CDR2 YFSETQ. Here the CDR3 reads CASSLAPSSYNEQFF. For the CDR3, the DNA is TGCGCCAGCAGCTTGGCTCCAAGCTCCTACAATGAGCAGTTCTTC.

This clone was observed once. V usage is TRBV25-1 and J usage is TRBJ2-3; a possible D gene is TRBD2 (6 bases). The CDR3 spans 14 residues. The V end lost 5 bases, the J end lost 2 bases, and 11 bases lay between the germline ends. Per germline, CDR1 MGHDK and CDR2 SYGVNS. The CDR3 DNA reads TGTGCCAGCAGTCTGGAGGGCTCCACAGATACGCAGTATTTT. This codes for CASSLEGSTDTQYF.

The chain combines TRBV7-9 with TRBJ1-4; possible D gene TRBD1, 6 bases. There are 12 residues in the CDR3. CDR1 and CDR2 from the germline V gene are SEHNR and FQNEAQ (reference sequence). V dropped 7 bases and J dropped 4 bases, with 7 bases sitting between them. As DNA, the CDR3 is TGTGCCAGCAAGGGGGATAATGAAAAACTGTTTTTT. Protein product: CASKGDNEKLFF.

This chain links TRBV15 with TRBJ1-2; 9 nucleotides line up with TRBD1. Germline trimming cut 3 bases from V and 4 bases from J; bases unmatched to any gene: 6. The germline V gene encodes CDR1 LNHNV and CDR2 YYDKDF (reference sequence). This CDR3 spans 15 amino acids. CDR3 sequence reads: CATSSATGGGYGYTF. In DNA form, the CDR3 reads TGTGCCACCAGCAGCGCGACAGGGGGAGGCTATGGCTACACCTTC. The complete variable domain, with remaining parts taken from reference TRBV15 and TRBJ1-2, reads DAMVIQNPRYQVTQFGKPVTLSCSQTLNHNVMYWYQQKSSQAPKLLFHYYDKDFNNEADTPDNFQSRRPNTSFCFLDIRSPGLGDTAMYLCATSSATGGGYGYTFGSGTRLTVV.

The chain links TRBV9 to TRBJ2-1; D might be TRBD2 (6 bases). CDR3 length: 14 amino acids. Germline assignment: CDR1 SGDLS and CDR2 YYNGEE. V gave up 0 bases and J gave up 9 bases, with 13 bases separating them. CDR3 protein: CASSVGDYGGEQFF. For the CDR3, the DNA is TGTGCCAGCAGCGTAGGAGATTACGGGGGTGAGCAGTTCTTC. The entire variable domain, with the rest obtained from reference TRBV9 and TRBJ2-1, is as follows: DSGVTQTPKHLITATGQRVTLRCSPRSGDLSVYWYQQSLDQGLQFLIQYYNGEERAKGNILERFSAQQFPDLHSELNLSSLELGDSALYFCASSVGDYGGEQFFGPGTRLTVL.

This chain uses TRBV13 with TRBJ2-3, with TRBD2 matching over 11 bases. The germline V gene encodes CDR1 PRHDT and CDR2 FYEKMQ (reference sequence). CDR3 length equals 16 residues. V was clipped by 5 bases and J by 0 bases; unmatched bases: 4. The CDR3, as DNA: TGTGCCAGCAGCGCTCGGACTAGCGGGAGCACAGATACGCAGTATTTT. As protein: CASSARTSGSTDTQYF.

This sequence joins TRBV4-3 and TRBJ2-5; 7 bases fit TRBD2. The J call may be faulty, since TRBJ2-7 better matches the DNA end. The CDR3 runs to 15 residues. In germline, CDR1 is LGHNA, CDR2 YSLEER. CDR3 protein: CASSQVLGRGYEQYF. DNA for the CDR3: TGCGCCAGCAGCCAAGTGTTGGGGCGGGGGTACGAGCAGTACTTC.

The chain recombines TRBV6-5 with TRBJ2-3, with 9 bases that match TRBD2. The V and J ends lost 9 bases and 1 base, in that order; junction bases with no gene match: 2. This CDR3 region has 13 residues. Germline lookup yields CDR1 MNHEY and CDR2 SVGAGI. CDR3 sequence: CASASGGTDTQYF. The CDR3 DNA is TGTGCCAGTGCTAGCGGGGGCACAGATACGCAGTATTTT.

This clone was observed a single time. J is TRBJ2-2 and V is TRBV7-2, with D perhaps TRBD2 (5 bases). Deletions cut 5 bases from V and 0 bases from J, with 16 bases between. Looked up from germline, CDR1 is SGHTA and CDR2 is FQGNSA. The CDR3 contains 17 residues. CDR3 protein: CASSRRGMSPNTGELFF. The CDR3 DNA sequence: TGTGCCAGCAGCCGCCGGGGTATGAGCCCGAACACCGGGGAGCTGTTTTTT.

This chain connects TRBV27 to TRBJ2-4; D gene ambiguous. The CDR3 is 15 amino acids. The V and J ends lost 5 bases and 16 bases respectively, with 27 bases between them. Germline CDR1 is MNHEY and CDR2 is SMNVEV (reference sequence). In nucleotides, the CDR3 is TGTGCCAGCAGTCAATCTTTCCTCCAAGATGGACCCTTCTACTTC. Amino acids: CASSQSFLQDGPFYF.

The V gene is TRBV19, the J gene TRBJ1-5; D uncertain. CDR3 length: 13 amino acids. CDR1 is LNHDA and CDR2 is SQIVND in the germline V gene (reference sequence). Trimming pared 3 bases from V and 6 bases from J, leaving 9 bases between. The CDR3: CASSIPPGQPQHF. The CDR3 DNA sequence: TGTGCCAGTAGTATCCCCCCGGGTCAGCCCCAGCATTTT. Using reference TRBV19 and TRBJ1-5 for the parts outside the CDR3, the full variable domain is DGGITQSPKYLFRKEGQNVTLSCEQNLNHDAMYWYRQDPGQGLRLIYYSQIVNDFQKGDIAEGYSVSREKKESFPLTVTSAQKNPTAFYLCASSIPPGQPQHFGDGTRLSIL.

The chain joins TRBV9 to TRBJ1-5, with D uncertain. This CDR3 spans 14 amino acids. CDR1 and CDR2 (germline): SGDLS, YYNGEE. Trimming took off 0 bases at V and 0 bases at J, with 4 bases between the two ends. DNA for the CDR3: TGTGCCAGCAGCGTAGGGGTTAGCAATCAGCCCCAGCATTTT. Encoded protein: CASSVGVSNQPQHF.

The V call is TRBV7-9, the J call TRBJ2-3; no definite D call. Trimming pared 5 bases from V and 1 base from J, leaving 13 bases between. The CDR3 has 15 residues. Germline V gives CDR1 SEHNR, CDR2 FQNEAQ (reference sequence). In DNA form, the CDR3 reads TGTGCCAGCAGCCCGCTAGGGTCCGGCACAGATACGCAGTATTTT. This codes for CASSPLGSGTDTQYF.

The rearrangement uses TRBV27 and TRBJ2-6, with 9 bases fitting TRBD1. The V gene's germline CDR1 is MNHEY and CDR2 SMNVEV (reference sequence). The CDR3 runs to 19 residues. The trim removed 4 bases at V and 0 bases at J, leaving 10 bases unmatched. The CDR3 loop reads CASSSTSGTGSSGANVLTF. The CDR3 DNA sequence: TGTGCCAGCAGTTCGACCTCCGGGACAGGGTCCTCTGGGGCCAACGTCCTGACTTTC.

The rearrangement joins TRBV19 to TRBJ1-2; D call uncertain. Germline-derived CDR1 and CDR2 are LNHDA and SQIVND (reference sequence). Trimming took off 2 bases at V and 0 bases at J, with 1 base between the two ends. The CDR3 loop spans 12 amino acids. This CDR3 reads CASSITNYGYTF. The CDR3 DNA sequence: TGTGCCAGTAGTATAACTAACTATGGCTACACCTTC.

V usage is TRBV9 and J usage is TRBJ1-3; no firm D call. The length of the CDR3 is 16 residues. V was pared by 4 bases and J by 0 bases, with 14 bases between. Germline V gene data show CDR1 as SGDLS and CDR2 as YYNGEE. CDR3 in DNA: TGTGCCAGCAGCACACCACGGACGGCCTCTGGAAACACCATATATTTT. This encodes CASSTPRTASGNTIYF. The whole variable domain, remainder taken from reference TRBV9 and TRBJ1-3, is DSGVTQTPKHLITATGQRVTLRCSPRSGDLSVYWYQQSLDQGLQFLIQYYNGEERAKGNILERFSAQQFPDLHSELNLSSLELGDSALYFCASSTPRTASGNTIYFGEGSWLTVV.

The chain recombines TRBV6-5 with TRBJ1-6; no clear D gene. The CDR3 extends over 16 amino acids. The germline V gene encodes CDR1 MNHEY and CDR2 SVGAGI. Trimming cost V 0 bases and J 5 bases, with 11 bases left between them. In DNA form, the CDR3 reads TGTGCCAGCAGTTACTCTGAACGCCTTCATAATTCACCCCTCCACTTT. Translating it yields CASSYSERLHNSPLHF.

The chain carries TRBV7-2 and TRBJ2-1; either TRBD1 or TRBD2 may fit D (5 bases each). V lost 6 bases, J lost 0 bases, and 12 bases lay in between. Germline loops: CDR1 SGHTA, CDR2 FQGNSA. This CDR3 region has 15 residues. For the CDR3, the DNA is TGTGCCAGCAGTCTAGAGGGGAGCTCCTACAATGAGCAGTTCTTC. Its translation: CASSLEGSSYNEQFF.

The count of this clone is one. The V and J genes are TRBV4-3 and TRBJ2-7; perhaps TRBD2 as D (5 bases). The CDR3 length is 16 residues. Germline V CDR1 and CDR2: LGHNA, YSLEER. Trimming cost V 0 bases and J 0 bases, with 12 bases left between them. CDR3 sequence: CASSQDLTGSSYEQYF. The CDR3 DNA reads TGCGCCAGCAGCCAAGATCTAACGGGGAGCTCCTACGAGCAGTACTTC.

This chain links TRBV5-1 with TRBJ2-1; the match to TRBD2 covers 7 bases. The V gene end was trimmed by 3 bases and the J gene end by 3 bases; junction bases not matched to a gene: 9. CDR1 and CDR2 (germline): SGHRS, YFSETQ. The CDR3 length is 16 residues. CDR3 DNA: TGCGCCAGCAGCTACCTAAGCGGGATGGACTACAATGAGCAGTTCTTC. It translates to CASSYLSGMDYNEQFF.

The rearrangement joins TRBV19 to TRBJ2-7; D possibly matches TRBD1 or TRBD2 (5 bases each). V gave up 11 bases and J gave up 3 bases, with 17 bases separating them. CDR1 is LNHDA, CDR2 SQIVND, per germline (reference sequence). The CDR3 has 13 residues. DNA for the CDR3: TGTGCCGCGTCCCCGGGGCTAGACTACGAGCAGTACTTC. Translating it yields CAASPGLDYEQYF.

The gene calls are TRBV10-2 and TRBJ2-7; D might be TRBD2 (6 bases). Per the germline V gene, CDR1 is WSHSY and CDR2 is SAAADI. The CDR3 is made up of 17 amino acids. Trimming stripped 0 bases from V and 2 bases from J, with 17 bases between. DNA for the CDR3: TGCGCCAGCAGTGAGTCGACGGGAGAGAGAGTACCCTACGAGCAGTACTTC. Translated: CASSESTGERVPYEQYF.

As concerns this clone: This same CDR3 is encoded by further DNA sequences in the sample. The chain combines TRBV19 with TRBJ2-7; 9 nucleotides agree with TRBD1. The J segment lost 4 bases and the V segment lost 5 bases, leaving 3 bases of the junction unmatched. The length of the CDR3 is 13 residues. Germline V gives CDR1 LNHDA, CDR2 SQIVND (reference sequence). The CDR3 coding sequence is TGTGCCAGTAGTGTGACAGGGGGATACGAGCAGTACTTC. Encoded protein: CASSVTGGYEQYF.

The J gene is TRBJ2-7, the V gene TRBV10-2; D may correspond to TRBD1 or TRBD2 (5 bases each). CDR3 length: 14 amino acids. Trimming stripped 2 bases from V and 6 bases from J, with 14 bases between. In germline, CDR1 is WSHSY, CDR2 SAAADI. The CDR3 bases are TGCGCCAGCAGTGAGAGGGTCAGGGCGGGCGAGCAGTACTTC. Protein product: CASSERVRAGEQYF.